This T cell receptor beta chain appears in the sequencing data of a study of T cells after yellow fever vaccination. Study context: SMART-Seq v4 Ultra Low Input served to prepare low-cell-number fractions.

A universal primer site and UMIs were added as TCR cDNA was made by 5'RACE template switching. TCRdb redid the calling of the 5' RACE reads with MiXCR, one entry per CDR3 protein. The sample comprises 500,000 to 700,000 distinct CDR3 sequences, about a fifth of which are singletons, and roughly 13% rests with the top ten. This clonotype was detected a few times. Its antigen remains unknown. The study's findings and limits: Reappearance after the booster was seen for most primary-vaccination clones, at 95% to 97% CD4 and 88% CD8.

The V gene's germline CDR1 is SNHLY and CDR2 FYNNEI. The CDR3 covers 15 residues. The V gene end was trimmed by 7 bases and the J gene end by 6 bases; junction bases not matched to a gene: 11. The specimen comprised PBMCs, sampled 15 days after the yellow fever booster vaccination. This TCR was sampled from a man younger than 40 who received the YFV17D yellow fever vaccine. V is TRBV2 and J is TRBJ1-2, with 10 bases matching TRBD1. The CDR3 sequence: CASNRASGQGNGYTF. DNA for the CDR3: TGTGCCAGCAACCGGGCCTCGGGACAGGGGAATGGCTACACCTTC.